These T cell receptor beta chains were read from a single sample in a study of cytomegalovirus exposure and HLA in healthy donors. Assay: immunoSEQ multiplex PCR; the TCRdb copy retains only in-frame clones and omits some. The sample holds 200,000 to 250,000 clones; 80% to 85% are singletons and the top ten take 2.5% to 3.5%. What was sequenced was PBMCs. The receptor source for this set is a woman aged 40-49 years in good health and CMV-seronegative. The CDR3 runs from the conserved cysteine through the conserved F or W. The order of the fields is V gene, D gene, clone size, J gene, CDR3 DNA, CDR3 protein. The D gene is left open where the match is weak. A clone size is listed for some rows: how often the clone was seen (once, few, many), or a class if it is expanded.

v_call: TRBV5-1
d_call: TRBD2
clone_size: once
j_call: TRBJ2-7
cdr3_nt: TGCGCCAGCAGCTTGGCAGCGGGGGGCTACGAGCAGTACTTC
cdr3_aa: CASSLAAGGYEQYF

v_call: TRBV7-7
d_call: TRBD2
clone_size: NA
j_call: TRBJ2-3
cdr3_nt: TGTGCCAGCAGCTTTAGCGGGAGCACAGATACGCAGTATTTT
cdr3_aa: CASSFSGSTDTQYF

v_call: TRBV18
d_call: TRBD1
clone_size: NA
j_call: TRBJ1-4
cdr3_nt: TGTGCCAGCTCACCACTGGAGGGACAGCCAACTAATGAAAAACTGTTTTTT
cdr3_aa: CASSPLEGQPTNEKLFF

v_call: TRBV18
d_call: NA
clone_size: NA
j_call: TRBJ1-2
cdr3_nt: TGTGCCAGCTCACCAGGGGAGGGAGGCTACACCTTC
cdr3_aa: CASSPGEGGYTF

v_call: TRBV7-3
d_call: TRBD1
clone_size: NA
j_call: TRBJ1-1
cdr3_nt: TGTGCCAGCAGCCCCTATCAGGGGGCTCAAGCTTTCTTT
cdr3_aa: CASSPYQGAQAFF

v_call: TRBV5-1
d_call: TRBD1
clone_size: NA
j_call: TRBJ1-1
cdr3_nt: TGCGCCAGCAGGGGCGGGACAGGGGGCCCCACTGAAGCTTTCTTT
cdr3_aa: CASRGGTGGPTEAFF

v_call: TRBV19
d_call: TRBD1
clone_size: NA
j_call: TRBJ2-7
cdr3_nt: TGTGCCAGTAGTTCCGGGACAGGGGCAAACTACGAGCAGTACTTC
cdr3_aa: CASSSGTGANYEQYF

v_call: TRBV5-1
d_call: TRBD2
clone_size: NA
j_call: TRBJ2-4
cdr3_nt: TGCGCCAGCAGCCCGGACTTTGCGGGAGGTCCCAGGGCCAAAAACATTCAGTACTTC
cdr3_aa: CASSPDFAGGPRAKNIQYF

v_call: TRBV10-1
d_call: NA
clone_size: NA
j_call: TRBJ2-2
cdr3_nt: TGCGCCAGCAGTGGACAGACCGGGGAGCTGTTTTTT
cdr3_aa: CASSGQTGELFF

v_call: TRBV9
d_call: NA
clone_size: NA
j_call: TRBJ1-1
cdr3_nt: TGTGCCAGCAGCGCTTCAGGGGCCGCGAACACTGAAGCTTTCTTT
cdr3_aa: CASSASGAANTEAFF

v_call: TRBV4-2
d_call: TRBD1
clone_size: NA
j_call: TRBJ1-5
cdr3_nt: TGTGCCAGCAGCCCCGCTACTACATACCGGGACAGTCAAAATCAGCCCCAGCATTTT
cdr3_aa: CASSPATTYRDSQNQPQHF

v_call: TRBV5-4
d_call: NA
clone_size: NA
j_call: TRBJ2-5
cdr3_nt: TGTGCCAGCAGCTTAGAAGGTGAGGAAAATACGGAGACCCAGTACTTC
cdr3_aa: CASSLEGEENTETQYF

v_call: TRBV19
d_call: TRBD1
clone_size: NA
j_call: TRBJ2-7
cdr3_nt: TGTGCCAGTAGTATAGAGGGACAGGCCTACTACGAGCAGTACTTC
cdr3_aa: CASSIEGQAYYEQYF

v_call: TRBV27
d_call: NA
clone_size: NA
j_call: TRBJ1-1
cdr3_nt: TGTGCCAGCAGTCACCGACCCCTGACAGGGAACACTGAAGCTTTCTTT
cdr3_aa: CASSHRPLTGNTEAFF

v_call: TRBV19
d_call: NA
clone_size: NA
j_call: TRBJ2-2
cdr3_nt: TGTGCCAGTAGTTGGGGGGTGGGGGAGCTGTTTTTT
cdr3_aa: CASSWGVGELFF

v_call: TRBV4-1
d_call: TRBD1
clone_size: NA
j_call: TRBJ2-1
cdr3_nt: TGCGCCAGCAGCCAAGTGGGACAGGGTTCCTACAATGAGCAGTTCTTC
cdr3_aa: CASSQVGQGSYNEQFF

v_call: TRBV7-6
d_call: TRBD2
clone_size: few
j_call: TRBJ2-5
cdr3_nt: TGTGCCAGCAGATCCTCGTCGGGGGGTGAGACCCAGTACTTC
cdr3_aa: CASRSSSGGETQYF

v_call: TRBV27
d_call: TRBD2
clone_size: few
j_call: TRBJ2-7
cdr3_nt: TGTGCCAGCAGTATATACAGCGGGGACGAGCAGTACTTC
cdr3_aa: CASSIYSGDEQYF

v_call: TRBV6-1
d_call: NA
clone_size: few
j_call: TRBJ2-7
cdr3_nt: TGTGCCAGCAGTGAATCCGTTGTCGAGCAGTACTTC
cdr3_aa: CASSESVVEQYF

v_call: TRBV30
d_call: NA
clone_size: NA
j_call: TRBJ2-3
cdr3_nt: TGTGCCTGGAGTTTACGGGGGTCAGATACGCAGTATTTT
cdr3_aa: CAWSLRGSDTQYF

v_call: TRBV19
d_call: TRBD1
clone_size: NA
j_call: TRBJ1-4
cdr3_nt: TGTGCCAGTCGCGGACAGGGCGGGAATGAAAAACTGTTTTTT
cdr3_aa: CASRGQGGNEKLFF

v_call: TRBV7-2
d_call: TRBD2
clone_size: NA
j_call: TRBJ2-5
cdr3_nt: TGTGCCAGCAGCTGGACTAGCGGCTACCAAGAGACCCAGTACTTC
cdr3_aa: CASSWTSGYQETQYF

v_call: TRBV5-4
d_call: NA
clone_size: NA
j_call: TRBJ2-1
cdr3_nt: TGTGCCAGCAGCTTGGGACATCGGACTTCCGTGGGCAATGAGCAGTTCTTC
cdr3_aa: CASSLGHRTSVGNEQFF

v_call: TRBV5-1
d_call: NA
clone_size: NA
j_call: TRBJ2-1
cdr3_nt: TGCGCCAGCAGAGGGGGTCGCTCCTACAATGAGCAGTTCTTC
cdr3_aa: CASRGGRSYNEQFF

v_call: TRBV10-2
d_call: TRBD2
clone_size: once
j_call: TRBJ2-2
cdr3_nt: TGCGCCAGCAGACCGGGACTAGCGGGAGCCGGCGGGGAGCTGTTTTTT
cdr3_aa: CASRPGLAGAGGELFF

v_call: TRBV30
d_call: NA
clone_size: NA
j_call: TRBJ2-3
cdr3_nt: TGTGCCTGGACTCCCCGAGCGCTCACAGATACGCAGTATTTT
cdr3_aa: CAWTPRALTDTQYF

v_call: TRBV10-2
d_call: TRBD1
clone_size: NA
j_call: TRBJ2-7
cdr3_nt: TGCGCCAGCAGTGAGGGGACAGGGGGCTCCTACGAGCAGTACTTC
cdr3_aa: CASSEGTGGSYEQYF

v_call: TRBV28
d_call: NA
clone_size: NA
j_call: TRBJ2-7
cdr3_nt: TGTGCCAGCAGTTTCGGTCTGGCTGGGCTCTCCTACGAGCAGTACTTC
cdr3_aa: CASSFGLAGLSYEQYF

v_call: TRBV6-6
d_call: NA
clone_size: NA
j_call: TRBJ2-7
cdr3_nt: TGTGCCAGCAGTTACGCGCAGGGATTTTCCTACGAGCAGTACTTC
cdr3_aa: CASSYAQGFSYEQYF

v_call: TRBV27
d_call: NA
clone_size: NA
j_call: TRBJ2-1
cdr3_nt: TGTGCCAGCAGGTCCTCCACTAGAACTGAGCAGTTCTTC
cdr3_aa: CASRSSTRTEQFF

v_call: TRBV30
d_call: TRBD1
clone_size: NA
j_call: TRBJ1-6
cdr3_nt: TGTGCCTGGCAGACAGGGGCAAATTCACCCCTCCACTTT
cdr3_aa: CAWQTGANSPLHF

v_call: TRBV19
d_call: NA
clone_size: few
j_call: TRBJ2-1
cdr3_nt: TGTGCCAGTAGTTGGAGGCTTGGTGGCAAGTTCTTC
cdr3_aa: CASSWRLGGKFF

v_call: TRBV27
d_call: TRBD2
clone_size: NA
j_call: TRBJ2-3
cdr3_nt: TGTGCCAGCAGGATACCGGGACTAGGTCCCACAGATACGCAGTATTTT
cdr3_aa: CASRIPGLGPTDTQYF

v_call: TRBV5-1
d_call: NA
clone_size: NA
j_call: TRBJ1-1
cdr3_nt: TGCGCCAGCGCGCGACAAAGACAATCCGAAGCTTTCTTT
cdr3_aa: CASARQRQSEAFF

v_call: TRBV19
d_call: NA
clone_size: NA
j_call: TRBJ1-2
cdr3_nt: TGTGCCAGTAGCAAACCCGGGACACCCCATGGCTACACCTTC
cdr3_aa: CASSKPGTPHGYTF

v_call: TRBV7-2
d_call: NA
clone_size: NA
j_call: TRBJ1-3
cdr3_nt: TGTGCCAGCAACGAAGGGGGATCTGGAAACACCATATATTTT
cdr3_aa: CASNEGGSGNTIYF

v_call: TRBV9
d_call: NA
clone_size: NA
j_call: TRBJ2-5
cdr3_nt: TGTGCCAGCAGCGTCGCGGGAAACCAAGAGACCCAGTACTTC
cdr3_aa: CASSVAGNQETQYF

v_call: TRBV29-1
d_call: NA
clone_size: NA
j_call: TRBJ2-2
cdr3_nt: TGCAGCGTGGGGACGGGAGAGACCGGGGAGCTGTTTTTT
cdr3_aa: CSVGTGETGELFF

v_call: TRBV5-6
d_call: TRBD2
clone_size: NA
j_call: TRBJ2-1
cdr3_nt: TGTGCCAGCACGAAAGGACTAGCGGTTGGCAATGAGCAGTTCTTC
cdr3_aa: CASTKGLAVGNEQFF

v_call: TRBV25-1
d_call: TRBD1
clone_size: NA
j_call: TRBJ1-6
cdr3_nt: TGTGCCAGCAGTGCTGGACAGGGGAATTTTTGGTATTCACCCCTCCACTTT
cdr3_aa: CASSAGQGNFWYSPLHF

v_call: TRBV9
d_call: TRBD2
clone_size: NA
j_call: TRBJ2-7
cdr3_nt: TGTGCCAGCAGCCCAAGCGGGAGTGGGGGCTACGAGCAGTACTTC
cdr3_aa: CASSPSGSGGYEQYF

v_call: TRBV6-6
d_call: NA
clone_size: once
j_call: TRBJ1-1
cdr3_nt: TGTGCCAGCAGTTCCCCAAGGGGGAACACTGAAGCTTTCTTT
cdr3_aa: CASSSPRGNTEAFF

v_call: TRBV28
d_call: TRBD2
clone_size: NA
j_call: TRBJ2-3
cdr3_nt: TGTGCCAGCAGTTTAGCGGGGGATACAGATACGCAGTATTTT
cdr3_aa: CASSLAGDTDTQYF

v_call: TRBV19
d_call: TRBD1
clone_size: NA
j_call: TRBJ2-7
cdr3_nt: TGTGCCAGTAGTGTAGGACAGGGGACCTCCTACGAGCAGTACTTC
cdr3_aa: CASSVGQGTSYEQYF

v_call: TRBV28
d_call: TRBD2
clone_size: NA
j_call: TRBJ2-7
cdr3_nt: TGTGCCAGCAGCTCGGAAGGGACTAGTTCCTACGAGCAGTACTTC
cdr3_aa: CASSSEGTSSYEQYF

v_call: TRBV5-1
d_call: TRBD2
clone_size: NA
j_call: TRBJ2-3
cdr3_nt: TGCGCCAGTAGCTTGGTACTAGCGGGAGTTGCAAATACGCAGTATTTT
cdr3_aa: CASSLVLAGVANTQYF

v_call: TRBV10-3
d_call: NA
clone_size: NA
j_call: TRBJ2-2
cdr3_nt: TGTGCCATCAGTGTAAGGACTTCGAAGGAGCTGTTTTTT
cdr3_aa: CAISVRTSKELFF